The 27 T cell receptor beta chains reported below all come from one sample, sequenced in a study of T cells in Graves' hyperthyroidism and ophthalmopathy. Amplified regions were TCR beta CDR3 sequences from RNA transcripts. An initial round of RT-PCR targeting the TCR CDR3 relied on the HTBI primer set. MiXCR, applied by TCRdb to the multiplex PCR reads, yields one record per CDR3 protein. The table has fewer than 350,000 distinct CDR3 sequences, over 15% seen once. The material sequenced was blood. These receptors were taken from a woman aged 45-59 years with Graves' hyperthyroidism.

In its sample, this clonotype was seen a few times. The J gene is TRBJ2-2, the V gene TRBV12-3 or TRBV12-4; a possible D gene is TRBD1 (5 bases). CDR3 length equals 13 residues. V dropped 2 bases and J dropped 5 bases, with 6 bases sitting between them. CDR3 DNA: TGTGCCAGCAGTTTAAAGGGGACCGGGGAGCTGTTTTTT. Protein sequence: CASSLKGTGELFF.

The sample holds many counts of this clonotype. The chain links TRBV20-1 to TRBJ2-7; 8 bases align to TRBD2. The CDR3 runs 13 residues. Germline CDR1 is DFQATT and CDR2 is SNEGSKA (reference sequence). With V trimmed by 1 base and J by 6 bases, 5 bases remained unmatched. Here the CDR3 reads CSARGTGGTEQYF. In DNA form, the CDR3 reads TGCAGTGCTAGAGGGACGGGAGGGACCGAGCAGTACTTC.

The CDR3 region has the DNA TGTGCCGCGGGTGATAGGGGGGATGGCTACACCTTC. This codes for CAAGDRGDGYTF. The chain couples TRBV6-1 to TRBJ1-2; TRBD1 might be the D (6 bases). The CDR3 is 12 amino acids. Trimming cost V 11 bases and J 6 bases, with 16 bases left between them. Germline-derived CDR1 and CDR2 are MNHNS and SASEGT.

This clonotype occurred many times. This chain joins TRBV2 and TRBJ2-1, with TRBD2 matching over 13 bases. The CDR3 contains 15 residues. The V gene's germline CDR1 is SNHLY and CDR2 FYNNEI. J lost 3 bases, V lost 7 bases, and 3 bases had no gene match. In nucleotides, the CDR3 is TGTGCCAGCAACGGACTAGCGGGAGTCTACAATGAGCAGTTCTTC. It translates to CASNGLAGVYNEQFF.

This clonotype was detected many times. The chain carries TRBV3-1 and TRBJ1-6; 7 bases are a match to TRBD1. The CDR3 covers 14 residues. Germline CDR1 reads LGHDT; CDR2 reads YNNKEL (reference sequence). Losses at the gene ends were 5 bases for V and 10 bases for J; bases not matched to a gene: 8. The CDR3 protein is CASSARDSASPLHF. CDR3 nucleotide sequence: TGTGCCAGCAGCGCCCGGGACAGTGCCTCACCCCTCCACTTT.

This clonotype came up a few times. The genes are TRBV7-9 and TRBJ2-1; a weak D match, TRBD2 (5 bases). Germline CDR1 reads SEHNR; CDR2 reads FQNEAQ (reference sequence). The V gene lost 5 bases and the J gene lost 12 bases, with 11 bases spanning the gap. The CDR3 extends over 11 amino acids. As DNA, the CDR3 is TGTGCCAGCAGCACTCTCGGAGGGCAGTTCTTC. It encodes CASSTLGGQFF.

The chain employs TRBV6-1 and TRBJ1-2, with TRBD1 matching 7 bases. The V gene's germline CDR1 is MNHNS and CDR2 SASEGT. This CDR3 is built from 13 residues. With 5 bases clipped from V and 7 bases from J, the junction kept 7 bases outside the gene matches. The CDR3 DNA reads as TGTGCCAGCAGTAGGGGACAGTCCCTTGGCTACACCTTC. Translation: CASSRGQSLGYTF.

This clonotype was counted ten times or more. The chain employs TRBV7-2 and TRBJ2-7; 9 bases are a match to TRBD1. Germline V gives CDR1 SGHTA, CDR2 FQGNSA. The CDR3 has 14 amino acids. After removal of 5 bases from V and 7 bases from J, the junction contained 9 bases not matched to a gene. This CDR3 is CASSRGTGSGEQYF. CDR3 DNA sequence: TGTGCCAGCAGCCGCGGGACAGGGTCAGGGGAGCAGTACTTC.

The V and J genes are TRBV14 and TRBJ2-7; 7 nucleotides align to TRBD1. J gave up 3 bases and V 4 bases, and 9 bases lay outside the gene matches. The CDR3 is made up of 15 amino acids. Germline V CDR1 and CDR2: SGHDN, FVKESK. CDR3 loop: CASSRRLAGGYEQYV. Written as DNA, the CDR3 is TGTGCCAGCAGCCGCCGGTTGGCAGGGGGCTACGAGCAGTACGTC.

The chain combines TRBV7-3 with TRBJ2-3, with D unclear. Trimming took off 2 bases at V and 5 bases at J, with 14 bases between the two ends. This CDR3 region has 15 residues. Germline lookup yields CDR1 SGHTA and CDR2 FQGTGA. CDR3 region: CASSLGPTQRDTQYF. In nucleotides, the CDR3 is TGTGCCAGCAGCTTAGGACCGACACAGAGAGATACGCAGTATTTT. Looking up the rest from reference TRBV7-3 and TRBJ2-3 gives the full variable domain: GAGVSQTPSNKVTEKGKYVELRCDPISGHTALYWYRQSLGQGPEFLIYFQGTGAADDSGLPNDRFFAVRPEGSVSTLKIQRTERGDSAVYLCASSLGPTQRDTQYFGPGTRLTVL.

The chain couples TRBV2 to TRBJ1-2, with a tentative D call TRBD1 (5 bases). V was pared by 2 bases and J by 4 bases, with 20 bases between. Germline values: CDR1 SNHLY, CDR2 FYNNEI. This CDR3 spans 17 amino acids. The CDR3 is CASSEWSGPGDRYGYTF. The DNA for the CDR3 is TGTGCCAGCAGTGAATGGTCGGGGCCGGGGGATCGCTATGGCTACACCTTC.

The chain carries TRBV6-1 and TRBJ2-3; weak D call: TRBD2 (5 bases). V was trimmed by 8 bases and J by 0 bases, leaving 15 bases between them. From germline, CDR1 is MNHNS and CDR2 SASEGT. The length of the CDR3 is 15 residues. CDR3 coding DNA: TGTGCCAGCTCGGCCCCCGGGGTAAGCACAGATACGCAGTATTTT. Translating gives CASSAPGVSTDTQYF.

This clonotype was found a few times. The chain combines TRBV7-9 with TRBJ1-1; 8 nucleotides line up with TRBD1. The V and J ends lost 5 bases and 11 bases, in that order; junction bases with no gene match: 7. Per the germline V gene, CDR1 is SEHNR and CDR2 is FQNEAQ (reference sequence). The CDR3 runs to 12 residues. Written as DNA, the CDR3 is TGTGCCAGCAGCCCCGAGGACAGGGCGGCTTTCTTT. Its protein is CASSPEDRAAFF.

This clonotype was observed at least ten times. V and J are TRBV5-1 and TRBJ2-3; no firm D call. V lost 1 base and J 2 bases, leaving 8 bases between the germline ends. CDR1 is SGHRS, CDR2 YFSETQ, per germline. The CDR3 spans 14 residues. The CDR3: CASSLLLATDTQYF. Here the CDR3 DNA reads TGCGCCAGCAGCTTGTTATTAGCCACAGATACGCAGTATTTT.

J is TRBJ2-5 and V is TRBV12-3 or TRBV12-4; tentative D call: TRBD2 (6 bases). The CDR3 length is 14 residues. Trimming took 3 bases from V and 1 from J, leaving 9 bases between them. In DNA, the CDR3 is TGTGCCAGCAGTTTTGGAGGGATCCAAGAGACCCAGTACTTC. It yields the protein CASSFGGIQETQYF.

This clonotype was observed many times. This CDR3 is CASSQQQVYEQYF. CDR3 nucleotides: TGTGCCAGCAGCCAACAACAGGTGTACGAGCAGTACTTC. V usage is TRBV3-1 and J usage is TRBJ2-7; D may be TRBD1 (5 bases). The CDR3 is 13 amino acids. Germline values: CDR1 LGHDT, CDR2 YNNKEL (reference sequence). V lost 2 bases, J lost 4 bases, and 9 bases lay in between.

This clonotype was picked up a small number of times. The V gene is TRBV6-1, the J gene TRBJ1-1, with a weak D call TRBD1 (5 bases). The CDR3 consists of 11 residues. CDR1 is MNHNS, CDR2 SASEGT, per germline. V dropped 7 bases and J dropped 8 bases, with 11 bases sitting between them. The CDR3 DNA follows: TGTGCCAGCACACAAGGGACGGAAGCTTTCTTT. Its translation: CASTQGTEAFF.

This clonotype has just a few counts. The chain recombines TRBV4-1 with TRBJ2-1; TRBD2 aligns across 7 bases. CDR1 and CDR2 (germline): MGHRA, YSYEKL. The CDR3 has 15 residues. The V gene end was trimmed by 1 base and the J gene end by 3 bases; junction bases not matched to a gene: 3. This chain's CDR3 is CASSQASGNYNEQFF. CDR3 DNA: TGCGCCAGCAGCCAAGCTAGCGGTAACTACAATGAGCAGTTCTTC.

There are many counts of this clonotype. CDR3 in DNA: TGTGCCTGGAGTCTGAATAGCAATCAGCCCCAGCATTTT. It encodes CAWSLNSNQPQHF. The chain employs TRBV30 and TRBJ1-5, with D hard to call. Trimming left V 2 bases short and J 0 bases short, with 5 bases between. From germline, CDR1 is GTSNPN and CDR2 SVGIG (reference sequence). The length of the CDR3 is 13 residues. Full variable domain (rest looked up from reference TRBV30 and TRBJ1-5): SQTIHQWPATLVQPVGSPLSLECTVEGTSNPNLYWYRQAAGRGLQLLFYSVGIGQISSEVPQNLSASRPQDRQFILSSKKLLLSDSGFYLCAWSLNSNQPQHFGDGTRLSIL.

The genes are TRBV30 and TRBJ2-7; TRBD1 matches at 8 bases. Germline assignment: CDR1 GTSNPN and CDR2 SVGIG (reference sequence). This CDR3 has 15 residues. V lost 1 base, J lost 4 bases, and 9 bases stayed unmatched. CDR3 nucleotides: TGTGCCTGGAGTGCAATCAGGGGGCTGGGGTACGAGCAGTACTTC. Translated, it gives CAWSAIRGLGYEQYF.

The chain uses TRBV19 and TRBJ1-1; TRBD1 is a possible D gene (5 bases). Germline V gene sequence: CDR1 LNHDA, CDR2 SQIVND (reference sequence). V shed 3 bases and J shed 1 base, with 24 bases lying between them. CDR3 size: 19 residues. In DNA form, the CDR3 reads TGTGCCAGTAGTATTGTTCTGACAGCGAGCTCAAAAGGGAACACTGAAGCTTTCTTT. It codes for CASSIVLTASSKGNTEAFF. Complete variable domain (other parts from reference TRBV19 and TRBJ1-1): DGGITQSPKYLFRKEGQNVTLSCEQNLNHDAMYWYRQDPGQGLRLIYYSQIVNDFQKGDIAEGYSVSREKKESFPLTVTSAQKNPTAFYLCASSIVLTASSKGNTEAFFGQGTRLTVV.

There are many counts of this clonotype. The V gene is TRBV28, the J gene TRBJ2-7; the D is unclear. Germline V gene data show CDR1 as MDHEN and CDR2 as SYDVKM. This CDR3 comprises 16 residues. Trimming pared 5 bases from V and 3 bases from J, leaving 20 bases between. CDR3 nucleotides: TGTGCCAGCAGTCTAATGACGGTGAATCCCGACTACGAGCAGTACTTC. Translating it yields CASSLMTVNPDYEQYF.

This clonotype was counted many times. This chain uses TRBV28 with TRBJ2-7, with 7 bases lining up with TRBD2. The CDR3 covers 15 residues. Per germline, CDR1 MDHEN and CDR2 SYDVKM. The V and J ends lost 5 bases and 0 bases, in that order; junction bases with no gene match: 7. The chain's CDR3 is CASSVSGFSSYEQYF. DNA for the CDR3: TGTGCCAGCAGTGTTAGCGGGTTTAGCTCCTACGAGCAGTACTTC. Full variable domain (remainder filled in from reference TRBV28 and TRBJ2-7): DVKVTQSSRYLVKRTGEKVFLECVQDMDHENMFWYRQDPGLGLRLIYFSYDVKMKEKGDIPEGYSVSREKKERFSLILESASTNQTSMYLCASSVSGFSSYEQYFGPGTRLTVT.

This clonotype showed up just a few times. The V call is TRBV2, the J call TRBJ1-6, with 11 bases aligning to TRBD1. This CDR3 has 15 amino acids. V was clipped by 6 bases and J by 10 bases; unmatched bases: 8. The germline gives CDR1 SNHLY, CDR2 FYNNEI. CDR3 bases: TGTGCCAGCAGAGATTCCGGGACAGGGGGATCACCCCTCCACTTT. It translates to CASRDSGTGGSPLHF. Supplemented by reference TRBV2 and TRBJ1-6, the full variable domain reads EPEVTQTPSHQVTQMGQEVILRCVPISNHLYFYWYRQILGQKVEFLVSFYNNEISEKSEIFDDQFSVERPDGSNFTLKIRSTKLEDSAMYFCASRDSGTGGSPLHFGNGTRLTVT.

This clonotype has a count of ten or more. This rearrangement joins TRBV30 to TRBJ2-3, with TRBD2 identical over 8 bases. V lost 8 bases to trimming and J lost 3 bases; unmatched junction nucleotides: 4. The CDR3 length is 12 residues. Germline V gene sequence: CDR1 GTSNPN, CDR2 SVGIG (reference sequence). The CDR3, as DNA: TGTGCCAGCGGGACTAGTACAGATACGCAGTATTTT. Protein product: CASGTSTDTQYF.

The table lists this clonotype with a few counts. V and J are TRBV20-1 and TRBJ1-2, with a possible D match to TRBD1 (6 bases). The germline V gene encodes CDR1 DFQATT and CDR2 SNEGSKA (reference sequence). There are 14 residues in the CDR3. V was clipped by 5 bases and J by 4 bases, with 17 bases between them. DNA for the CDR3: TGCAGTGCTGTTAACAGGGCAAGTTCCTATGGCTACACCTTC. This codes for CSAVNRASSYGYTF.

The chain uses TRBV6-6 and TRBJ2-3, with TRBD2 as a possible D gene (5 bases). This CDR3 region has 21 residues. Trimming pared 0 bases from V and 1 base from J, leaving 26 bases between. Germline CDR1 reads MNHNY; CDR2 reads SVGAGI (reference sequence). As DNA, the CDR3 is TGTGCCAGCAGTTACTCGGCCCACCCAACCGGGGTCAAGGGCCGCACAGATACGCAGTATTTT. As protein: CASSYSAHPTGVKGRTDTQYF.